This is a list of T cell receptor beta chains from one sample in a study of identifying expanded T cells in peripheral blood. Profiled with immunoSEQ multiplex PCR; TCRdb holds only in-frame clones, not every one. In the table there are about 94,000 clones, around 90% of which are singletons. The sequenced sample consisted of blood. The receptors derive from a person between 18 and 75 years old in good health. Both conserved end residues are part of each CDR3. D genes are given only for firm matches. Clone size appears in some rows only: once, few, many, or a class for an expanded clone.

v_call	clone_size	d_call	cdr3_length	j_call	cdr3_aa	cdr3_nt
TRBV6-6	.	.	14	TRBJ1-1	CASSIQGQNTEAFF	TGTGCCAGCAGTATACAGGGTCAGAACACTGAAGCTTTCTTT
TRBV5-6	few	TRBD1	16	TRBJ1-5	CASSYWDREGNQPQHF	TGTGCCAGCAGTTATTGGGACAGGGAAGGCAATCAGCCCCAGCATTTT
TRBV12-5	.	.	15	TRBJ2-1	CASGLALSRYNEQFF	TGTGCTAGTGGTTTGGCACTGTCACGCTACAATGAGCAGTTCTTC
TRBV19	once	.	15	TRBJ1-1	CASSINPGATTEAFF	TGTGCCAGTAGTATTAATCCAGGGGCCACCACTGAAGCTTTCTTT
TRBV29-1	.	.	9	TRBJ1-1	CTAGEEAFF	TGCACCGCCGGGGAGGAAGCTTTCTTT
TRBV19	.	.	16	TRBJ1-2	CASSKPTGTAPYGYTF	TGTGCCAGTAGTAAACCAACCGGGACGGCACCCTATGGCTACACCTTC
TRBV29-1	once	.	13	TRBJ2-2	CSVEFRGTGELFF	TGCAGCGTTGAGTTTCGGGGGACCGGGGAGCTGTTTTTT
TRBV2	.	.	12	TRBJ1-2	CASRQVNYGYTF	TGTGCCAGCAGACAGGTTAACTATGGCTACACCTTC
TRBV4-1	.	.	16	TRBJ2-1	CASSQDPLSSYNEQFF	TGCGCCAGCAGCCAAGATCCCCTGAGCTCCTACAATGAGCAGTTCTTC
TRBV30	.	.	14	TRBJ2-1	CAWSVRSGYNEQFF	TGTGCCTGGAGTGTACGATCCGGCTACAATGAGCAGTTCTTC
TRBV29-1	.	.	12	TRBJ2-1	CSVVGGTDEQFF	TGCAGCGTTGTGGGCGGGACCGATGAGCAGTTCTTC
TRBV5-1	.	.	15	TRBJ2-1	CASSFDSSSYNEQFF	TGCGCCAGCAGCTTTGACAGCTCCTCCTACAATGAGCAGTTCTTC
TRBV4-3	.	.	14	TRBJ2-3	CASSQRPRTDTQYF	TGCGCCAGCAGCCAACGCCCCCGGACAGATACGCAGTATTTT
TRBV5-1	.	TRBD1	15	TRBJ2-5	CASSSGGQAQSGQYF	TGCGCCAGCAGCTCTGGGGGACAGGCACAATCGGGCCAGTACTTC
TRBV19	.	TRBD1	15	TRBJ1-1	CASSIVGTGRSEAFF	TGTGCCAGTAGTATAGTTGGGACAGGGAGATCCGAAGCTTTCTTT
TRBV19	once	.	15	TRBJ2-1	CASSIRTPIYNEQFF	TGTGCCAGTAGTATTCGCACCCCAATTTACAATGAGCAGTTCTTC
TRBV5-1	.	.	11	TRBJ1-1	CASRSGIEAFF	TGCGCCAGCAGATCCGGGATTGAAGCTTTCTTT
TRBV5-1	.	.	14	TRBJ2-4	CASSPLLAKNIQYF	TGCGCCAGCAGCCCCCTACTAGCCAAAAACATTCAGTACTTC
TRBV29-1	.	.	11	TRBJ1-2	CSVRGNYGYTF	TGCAGCGTTCGGGGGAACTATGGCTACACCTTC